This T cell receptor beta chain was retrieved from a study of T cells in localized non-small cell lung cancer. Study outcomes and limitations: Longer overall survival was seen with higher T cell density measured in blood. Since sequencing was restricted to only one region of the tumor, intratumor heterogeneity remains a possibility. Turning up in adjacent lung were a median roughly 62 of the top 100 tumor clones. T cell clonality was highest in uninvolved adjacent lung, above tumor.

Points on this clone: Its antigen is still unknown.

In germline, CDR1 is SEHNR, CDR2 FQNEAQ (reference sequence). The V and J ends lost 5 bases and 8 bases, in that order; junction bases with no gene match: 6. CDR3 size: 14 residues. Measured with immunoSEQ multiplex PCR; TCRdb has only the in-frame clones, and not every one. Among about 59,000 clones listed, over 85% were seen once. This TCR derives from a man aged 40 to 70 with stage I squamous cell lung carcinoma. The material sequenced was peripheral blood, taken before any cancer treatment. The V call is TRBV7-9, the J call TRBJ1-4, with 9 bases that match TRBD1. The CDR3 loop reads CASSEGTGNEKLFF. The CDR3, as DNA: TGTGCCAGCAGCGAGGGGACAGGGAACGAAAAACTGTTTTTT.